The 3 T cell receptor beta chains reported below all come from one sample, sequenced in a study of OX40 agonist ivuxolimab in advanced cancers. Assay used: immunoSEQ multiplex PCR; TCRdb lists only in-frame clones, some missing. This sample has approximately 15,000 clones; over 75% occur once, and the top ten carry 25% to 30%. The specimen comprised CD4+ or CD8+ T cells sorted from blood, sampled in a trial of the OX40 agonist ivuxolimab. The receptors derive from an adult with an advanced solid tumor such as melanoma, head and neck, liver or kidney cancer.

This chain connects TRBV9 to TRBJ2-3; 12 bases fit TRBD2. The V segment lost 0 bases and the J segment 2 bases; nucleotides outside the gene matches: 7. The CDR3 runs to 18 residues. CDR1 is SGDLS and CDR2 is YYNGEE in the germline V gene. The CDR3 loop is CASSVEVTSGGYTDTQYF. Written as DNA, the CDR3 is TGTGCCAGCAGCGTAGAGGTCACTAGCGGGGGGTACACAGATACGCAGTATTTT.

The genes are TRBV7-2 and TRBJ2-5, with D perhaps matching TRBD1 or TRBD2 (6 bases each). Trimming took off 5 bases at V and 5 bases at J, with 9 bases between the two ends. The CDR3 consists of 12 residues. Germline values: CDR1 SGHTA, CDR2 FQGNSA. The chain's CDR3 is CASSQGGETQYF. The CDR3 DNA reads as TGTGCCAGCAGCCAAGGGGGGGAGACCCAGTACTTC. Supplemented by reference TRBV7-2 and TRBJ2-5, the full variable domain reads GAGVSQSPSNKVTEKGKDVELRCDPISGHTALYWYRQSLGQGLEFLIYFQGNSAPDKSGLPSDRFSAERTGGSVSTLTIQRTQQEDSAVYLCASSQGGETQYFGPGTRLLVL.

The rearrangement joins TRBV7-9 to TRBJ2-3; weak D call: TRBD1 (6 bases). Germline CDR1 reads SEHNR; CDR2 reads FQNEAQ (reference sequence). This CDR3 region has 14 residues. V was clipped by 4 bases and J by 5 bases, with 13 bases between them. The CDR3 DNA follows: TGTGCCAGCAGCTCCGAGGACAGTGTAGATACGCAGTATTTT. Amino acids: CASSSEDSVDTQYF.